This T cell receptor beta chain emerged from a study of T-cell reconstitution after alpha-beta-depleted transplantation in children. The study, taken as a whole, reports: Newly produced T cells mostly accounted for T-cell counts and diversity one year post-transplant. The study reportedly traced alpha-beta T cells about two months after transplant to several hundred expanded graft clones. Surviving recipient T cells and thymic progenitors produced the high day-60 TCRbeta diversity seen in some patients.

The library targeted TCRbeta and was prepared with unique molecular identifiers. In TCRdb, the PCR reads were re-called with MiXCR into one record per CDR3 protein. The sample has some 310,000 distinct CDR3 sequences, 23% seen once. Only a few counts were recorded for this clonotype. The antigen is unknown. Germline V gives CDR1 SEHNR, CDR2 FQNEAQ (reference sequence). Trimming took off 1 base at V and 2 bases at J, with 10 bases between the two ends. The CDR3 runs to 15 residues. Sample: PBMCs, mostly from graft donor cells, taken 180 days after TCRalphabeta/CD19-depleted stem cell transplant. This TCR came from a male patient between 5 and 17 years old who had a stem cell transplant for acute lymphoblastic leukemia, so the T cells may come from the graft donor. V gene TRBV7-9 combines with J gene TRBJ2-3; D unclear. The CDR3 here is CASSLVIASTDTQYF. In nucleotides, the CDR3 is TGTGCCAGCAGCTTAGTGATAGCTTCCACAGATACGCAGTATTTT. Variable domain in full (rest from reference TRBV7-9 and TRBJ2-3): DTGVSQNPRHKITKRGQNVTFRCDPISEHNRLYWYRQTLGQGPEFLTYFQNEAQLEKSRLLSDRFSAERPKGSFSTLEIQRTEQGDSAMYLCASSLVIASTDTQYFGPGTRLTVL.